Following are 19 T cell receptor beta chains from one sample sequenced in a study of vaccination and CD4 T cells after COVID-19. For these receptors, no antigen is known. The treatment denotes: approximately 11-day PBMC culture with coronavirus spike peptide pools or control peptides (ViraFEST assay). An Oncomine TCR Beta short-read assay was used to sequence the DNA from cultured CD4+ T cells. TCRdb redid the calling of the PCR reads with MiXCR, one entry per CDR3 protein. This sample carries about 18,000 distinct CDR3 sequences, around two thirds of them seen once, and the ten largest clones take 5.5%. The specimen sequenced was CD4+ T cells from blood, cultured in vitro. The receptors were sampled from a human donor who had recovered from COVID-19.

The chain's CDR3 is CASGGPASNEQFF. CDR3 sequence (DNA): TGTGCCAGCGGGGGGCCAGCGAGCAATGAGCAGTTCTTC. V is TRBV11-3 and J is TRBJ2-1; TRBD1 or TRBD2 may be the D gene (6 bases each). Germline values: CDR1 SGHNT, CDR2 YENEEA. Trimming pared 8 bases from V and 6 bases from J, leaving 14 bases between. This CDR3 is 13 amino acids long.

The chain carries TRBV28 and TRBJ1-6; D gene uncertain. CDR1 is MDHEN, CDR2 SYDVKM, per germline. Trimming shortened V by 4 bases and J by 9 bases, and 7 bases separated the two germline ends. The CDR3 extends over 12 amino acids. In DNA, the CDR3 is TGTGCCAGCAGTTCGGAGTTTTCACCCCTCCACTTT. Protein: CASSSEFSPLHF.

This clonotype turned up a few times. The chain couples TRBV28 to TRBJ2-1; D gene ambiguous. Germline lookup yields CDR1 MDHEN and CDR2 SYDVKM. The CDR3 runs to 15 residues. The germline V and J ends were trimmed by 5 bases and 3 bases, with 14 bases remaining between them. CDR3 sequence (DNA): TGTGCCAGCAGTATTATTAGACTTAACTACAATGAGCAGTTCTTC. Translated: CASSIIRLNYNEQFF.

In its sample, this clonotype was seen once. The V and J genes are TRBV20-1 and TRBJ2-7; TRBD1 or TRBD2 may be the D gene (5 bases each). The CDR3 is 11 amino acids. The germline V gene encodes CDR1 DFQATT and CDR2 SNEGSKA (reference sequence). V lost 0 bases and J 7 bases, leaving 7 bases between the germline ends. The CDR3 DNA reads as TGCAGTGCTAGAGATTGGGGGGAGCAGTACTTC. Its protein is CSARDWGEQYF.

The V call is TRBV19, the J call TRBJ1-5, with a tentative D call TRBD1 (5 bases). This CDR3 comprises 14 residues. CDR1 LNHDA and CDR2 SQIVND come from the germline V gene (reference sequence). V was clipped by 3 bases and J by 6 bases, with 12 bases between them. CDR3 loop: CASSMGGERQPQHF. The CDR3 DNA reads TGTGCCAGTAGTATGGGAGGGGAGCGTCAGCCCCAGCATTTT.

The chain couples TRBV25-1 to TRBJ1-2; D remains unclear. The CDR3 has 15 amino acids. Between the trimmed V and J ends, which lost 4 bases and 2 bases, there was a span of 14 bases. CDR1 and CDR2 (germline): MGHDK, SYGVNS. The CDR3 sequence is CASSAQAYENYGYTF. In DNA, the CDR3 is TGTGCCAGCAGTGCCCAGGCGTACGAAAACTATGGCTACACCTTC.

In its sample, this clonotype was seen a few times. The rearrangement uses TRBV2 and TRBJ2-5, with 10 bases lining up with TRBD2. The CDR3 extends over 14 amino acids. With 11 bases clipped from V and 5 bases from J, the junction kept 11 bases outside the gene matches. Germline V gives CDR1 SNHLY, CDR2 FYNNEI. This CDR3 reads CAGEPGLASETQYF. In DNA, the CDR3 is TGTGCCGGAGAACCGGGACTAGCGTCGGAGACCCAGTACTTC.

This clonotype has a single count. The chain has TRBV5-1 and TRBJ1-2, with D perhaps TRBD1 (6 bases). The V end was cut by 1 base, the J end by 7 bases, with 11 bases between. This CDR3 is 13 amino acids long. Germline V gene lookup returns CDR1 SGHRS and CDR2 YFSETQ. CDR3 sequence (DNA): TGCGCCAGCAGCTTGATACAGGGACCTGGCTACACCTTC. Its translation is CASSLIQGPGYTF.

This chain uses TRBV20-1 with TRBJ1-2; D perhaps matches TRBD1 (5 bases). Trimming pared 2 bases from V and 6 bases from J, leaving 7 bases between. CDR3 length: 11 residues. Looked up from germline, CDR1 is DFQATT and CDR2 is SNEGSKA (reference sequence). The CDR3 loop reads CSARRGDGYTF. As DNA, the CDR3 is TGCAGTGCTAGACGAGGGGATGGCTACACCTTC.

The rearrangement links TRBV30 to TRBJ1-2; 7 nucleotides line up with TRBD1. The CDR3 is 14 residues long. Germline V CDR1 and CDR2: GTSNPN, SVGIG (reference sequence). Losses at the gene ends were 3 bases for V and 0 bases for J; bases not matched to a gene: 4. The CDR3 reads CAWRGGTANYGYTF. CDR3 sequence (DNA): TGTGCCTGGAGGGGGGGGACAGCTAACTATGGCTACACCTTC.

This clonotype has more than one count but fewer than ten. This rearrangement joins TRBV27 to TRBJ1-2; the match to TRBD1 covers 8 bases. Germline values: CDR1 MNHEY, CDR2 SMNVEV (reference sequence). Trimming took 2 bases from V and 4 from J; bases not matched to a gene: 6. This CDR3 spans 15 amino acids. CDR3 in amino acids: CASSLGQGPFYGYTF. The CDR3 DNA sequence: TGTGCCAGCAGTTTAGGACAGGGACCTTTCTATGGCTACACCTTC.

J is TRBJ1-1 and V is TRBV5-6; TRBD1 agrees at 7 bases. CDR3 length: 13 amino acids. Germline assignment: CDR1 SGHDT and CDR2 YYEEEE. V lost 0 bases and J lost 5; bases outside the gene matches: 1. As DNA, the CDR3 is TGTGCCAGCAGCTTGGACAGGGGAACTGAAGCTTTCTTT. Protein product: CASSLDRGTEAFF.

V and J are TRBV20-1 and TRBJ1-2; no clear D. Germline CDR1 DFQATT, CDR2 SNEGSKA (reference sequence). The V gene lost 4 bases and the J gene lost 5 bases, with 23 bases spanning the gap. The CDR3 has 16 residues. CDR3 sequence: CSATPKRGLLRYGYTF. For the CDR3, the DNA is TGCAGTGCTACCCCGAAGCGGGGTTTGCTGCGTTATGGCTACACCTTC.

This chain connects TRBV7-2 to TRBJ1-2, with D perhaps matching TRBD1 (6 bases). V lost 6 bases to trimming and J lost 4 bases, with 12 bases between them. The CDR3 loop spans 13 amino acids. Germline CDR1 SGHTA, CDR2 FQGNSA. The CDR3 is CASSTGQTYGYTF. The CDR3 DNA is TGTGCCAGCAGTACAGGACAGACCTATGGCTACACCTTC.

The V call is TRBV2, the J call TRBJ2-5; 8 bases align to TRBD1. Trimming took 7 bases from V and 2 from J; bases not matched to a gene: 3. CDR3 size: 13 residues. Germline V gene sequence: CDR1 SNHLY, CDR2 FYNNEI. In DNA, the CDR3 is TGTGCCAGCACCCGGACAGGGCAAGAGACCCAGTACTTC. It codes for CASTRTGQETQYF.

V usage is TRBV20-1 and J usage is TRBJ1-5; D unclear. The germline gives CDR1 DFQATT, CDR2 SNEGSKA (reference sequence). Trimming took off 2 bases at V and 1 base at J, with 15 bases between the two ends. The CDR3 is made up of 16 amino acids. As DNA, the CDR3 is TGCAGTGCTAGAAGTCGGGTGGAGGTCAGCAATCAGCCCCAGCATTTT. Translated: CSARSRVEVSNQPQHF.

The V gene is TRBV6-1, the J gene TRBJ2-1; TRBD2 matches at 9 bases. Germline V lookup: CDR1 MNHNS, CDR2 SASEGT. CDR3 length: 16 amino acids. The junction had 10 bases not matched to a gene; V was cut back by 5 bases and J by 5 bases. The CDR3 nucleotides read TGTGCCAGCAGTATTCCGGGACTAGCACCAAACAATGAGCAGTTCTTC. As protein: CASSIPGLAPNNEQFF.

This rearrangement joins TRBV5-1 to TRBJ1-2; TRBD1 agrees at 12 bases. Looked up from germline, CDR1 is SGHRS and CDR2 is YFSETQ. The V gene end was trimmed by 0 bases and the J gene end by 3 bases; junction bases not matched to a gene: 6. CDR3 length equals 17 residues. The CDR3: CASSLGDRGREYYGYTF. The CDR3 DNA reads TGCGCCAGCAGCTTGGGGGACAGGGGGCGCGAGTACTATGGCTACACCTTC.

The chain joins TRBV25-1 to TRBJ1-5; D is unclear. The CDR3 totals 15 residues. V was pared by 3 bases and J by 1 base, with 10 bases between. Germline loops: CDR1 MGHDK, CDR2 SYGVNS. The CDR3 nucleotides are TGTGCCAGCAGTGACCCCTGGGAAAGCAATCAGCCCCAGCATTTT. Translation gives CASSDPWESNQPQHF. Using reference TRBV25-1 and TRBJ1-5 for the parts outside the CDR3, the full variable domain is EADIYQTPRYLVIGTGKKITLECSQTMGHDKMYWYQQDPGMELHLIHYSYGVNSTEKGDLSSESTVSRIRTEHFPLTLESARPSHTSQYLCASSDPWESNQPQHFGDGTRLSIL.